The 22 T cell receptor beta chains below come from one sample, sequenced in a study of patients and donors after allogeneic stem cell transplantation. Each CDR3 protein is one row after TCRdb ran MiXCR on the RT-PCR reads. The sample holds 85,000 to 90,000 distinct CDR3 sequences; under 50% are singletons and the top ten take around 55%. Sequencing was carried out using blood, either unsorted or a sorted T cell fraction (not recorded which). Source of these receptors: a human donor who was either an allogeneic HSCT recipient or a stem cell or donor lymphocyte infusion donor (not recorded which). It is not recorded whose cells these are; they may come from a transplant donor.

This clonotype was seen a handful of times. The chain couples TRBV12-3 or TRBV12-4 to TRBJ2-5; D unclear. V dropped 5 bases and J dropped 2 bases, with 3 bases sitting between them. This CDR3 is built from 11 residues. The CDR3 loop reads CASSRQETQYF. In DNA form, the CDR3 reads TGTGCCAGCAGTAGACAAGAGACCCAGTACTTC.

A few counts support this clonotype. The chain recombines TRBV9 with TRBJ1-1; no clear D. V lost 4 bases and J 5 bases, leaving 18 bases between the germline ends. CDR3 length: 15 amino acids. Germline values: CDR1 SGDLS, CDR2 YYNGEE. The CDR3 reads CASSMAGGGGTEAFF. The CDR3 nucleotides read TGTGCCAGCAGCATGGCAGGAGGCGGAGGTACTGAAGCTTTCTTT.

This clonotype has a handful of counts. The rearrangement joins TRBV7-9 to TRBJ1-1; the D is unclear. The ends were cut back, 1 base at V and 6 bases at J, with 12 bases in the middle. CDR1 is SEHNR and CDR2 is FQNEAQ in the germline V gene (reference sequence). CDR3 length: 14 residues. This CDR3 reads CASSLVEGAPEAFF. The CDR3 region has the DNA TGTGCCAGCAGCTTAGTTGAGGGTGCGCCTGAAGCTTTCTTT.

V usage is TRBV28 and J usage is TRBJ2-7, with D possibly matching TRBD1 (6 bases). The CDR3 is 13 residues long. Looked up from germline, CDR1 is MDHEN and CDR2 is SYDVKM. The V and J ends lost 5 bases and 1 base respectively, with 9 bases between them. The CDR3 region has the DNA TGTGCCAGCAGTACCGGACAGTCCTACGAGCAGTACTTC. Protein product: CASSTGQSYEQYF.

The genes are TRBV28 and TRBJ2-5; D is unclear. V shed 7 bases and J shed 4 bases, with 16 bases lying between them. The CDR3 is 14 residues long. Per germline, CDR1 MDHEN and CDR2 SYDVKM. CDR3 in DNA: TGTGCCAGCATGGACCTCAGTTTTAGAGAGACCCAGTACTTC. Protein: CASMDLSFRETQYF.

The chain's CDR3 is CASSRTAASTDTQYF. CDR3 sequence (DNA): TGCGCCAGCAGCCGGACAGCGGCTAGCACAGATACGCAGTATTTT. This rearrangement joins TRBV5-1 to TRBJ2-3; tentatively, D is TRBD1 (6 bases). Trimming pared 4 bases from V and 0 bases from J, leaving 12 bases between. Germline CDR1 and CDR2: SGHRS and YFSETQ. This CDR3 has 15 amino acids.

This clonotype was observed a handful of times. The chain combines TRBV18 with TRBJ1-5; D is possibly TRBD1 (5 bases). This CDR3 spans 19 amino acids. Germline values: CDR1 KGHSH, CDR2 LQKENI. With 3 bases removed from V and 3 bases from J, the gap between germline ends came to 24 bases. The CDR3 sequence: CASSPVRAQLLQINQPQHF. CDR3 nucleotides: TGTGCCAGCTCACCGGTCAGGGCTCAATTACTTCAAATCAATCAGCCCCAGCATTTT.

V and J are TRBV7-9 and TRBJ2-2; D unresolved. Trimming shortened V by 8 bases and J by 6 bases, and 13 bases separated the two germline ends. CDR3 size: 13 residues. Germline values: CDR1 SEHNR, CDR2 FQNEAQ (reference sequence). The CDR3 spells CASGPVVPGELFF. The CDR3, as DNA: TGTGCCAGCGGCCCGGTAGTCCCCGGGGAGCTGTTTTTT.

This clonotype was detected only a few times. The chain couples TRBV12-3 or TRBV12-4 to TRBJ1-5; TRBD1 is a possible D gene (5 bases). V lost 4 bases and J 3 bases, leaving 16 bases between the germline ends. The CDR3 is 16 residues long. The CDR3 region is CASSSGGAPSNQPQHF. CDR3 sequence (DNA): TGTGCCAGCAGTTCGGGCGGGGCGCCATCCAATCAGCCCCAGCATTTT.

This sequence joins TRBV9 and TRBJ1-2; D call uncertain. The ends were cut back, 4 bases at V and 7 bases at J, with 17 bases in the middle. This CDR3 is built from 14 residues. Germline assignment: CDR1 SGDLS and CDR2 YYNGEE. The CDR3 nucleotides read TGTGCCAGCAGCCCTTCAATGAGAGTTTCTGGCTACACCTTC. Protein product: CASSPSMRVSGYTF.

The chain employs TRBV5-1 and TRBJ2-1; D may be TRBD2 (5 bases). Between the trimmed V and J ends, which lost 3 bases and 7 bases, there was a span of 20 bases. The CDR3 contains 16 residues. Germline V gene sequence: CDR1 SGHRS, CDR2 YFSETQ. CDR3 DNA sequence: TGCGCCAGCAGCTCCGACCCACGGGAAACCCGGAATGAGCAGTTCTTC. Residues: CASSSDPRETRNEQFF.

This chain connects TRBV29-1 to TRBJ1-1, with TRBD1 as a possible D gene (5 bases). This CDR3 has 14 residues. Germline V gene data show CDR1 as SQVTM and CDR2 as ANQGSEA. The V gene lost 7 bases and the J gene lost 0 bases, with 15 bases spanning the gap. The CDR3 nucleotides are TGCAGCGCAACATCACAGGTGCTGAACACTGAAGCTTTCTTT. It encodes CSATSQVLNTEAFF.

This rearrangement joins TRBV14 to TRBJ1-1; no clear D. The CDR3 sequence is 13 residues long. The V end lost 5 bases, the J end lost 3 bases, and 10 bases lay between the germline ends. CDR1 is SGHDN and CDR2 is FVKESK in the germline V gene. CDR3 nucleotide sequence: TGTGCCAGCAGCTTCCTAGGATACACTGAAGCTTTCTTT. Protein sequence: CASSFLGYTEAFF.

This clonotype has more than one count but fewer than ten. The CDR3 protein is CASSSEDRRNQPQHF. DNA of the CDR3: TGTGCCAGCAGTTCCGAGGACAGGCGCAATCAGCCCCAGCATTTT. The rearrangement links TRBV6-2 or TRBV6-3 to TRBJ1-5; 7 bases map to TRBD1. The ends lost 4 bases at V and 2 bases at J; junction bases unmatched: 5. The CDR3 consists of 15 residues. Germline CDR1 reads MNHEY; CDR2 reads SVGEGT.

The chain couples TRBV6-2 or TRBV6-3 to TRBJ2-1, with 7 bases fitting TRBD2. Per germline, CDR1 MNHEY and CDR2 SVGEGT. The CDR3 covers 17 residues. With V trimmed by 0 bases and J by 2 bases, 7 bases remained unmatched. In nucleotides, the CDR3 is TGTGCCAGCAGTTACTCGATGCGGGAGTACCCCTACAATGAGCAGTTCTTC. Amino acids: CASSYSMREYPYNEQFF.

This chain connects TRBV6-6 to TRBJ1-1; D is unresolved. CDR1 is MNHNY and CDR2 is SVGAGI in the germline V gene (reference sequence). The CDR3 sequence is 15 residues long. V was clipped by 3 bases and J by 0 bases, with 11 bases between them. For the CDR3, the DNA is TGTGCCAGCAGTTATATCCCAAATATGAACACTGAAGCTTTCTTT. It yields the protein CASSYIPNMNTEAFF.

This clonotype was counted between two and nine times. CDR3: CASSLEGAATEAFF. The CDR3 DNA follows: TGTGCCAGCAGCTTGGAGGGGGCGGCCACTGAAGCTTTCTTT. This chain joins TRBV7-9 and TRBJ1-1, with 7 nucleotides matching TRBD1. CDR1 and CDR2 (germline): SEHNR, FQNEAQ (reference sequence). V trimming: 3 bases; J trimming: 4 bases; junction bases outside the gene matches: 5. The CDR3 has 14 amino acids.

V gene TRBV5-1 combines with J gene TRBJ1-1; D possibly corresponds to TRBD1 (6 bases). V lost 6 bases and J 0 bases, leaving 21 bases between the germline ends. The length of the CDR3 is 17 residues. Germline values: CDR1 SGHRS, CDR2 YFSETQ. The CDR3 bases are TGCGCCAGCACTTGGGGCACAGGGATGCCATTGAACACTGAAGCTTTCTTT. Translating it yields CASTWGTGMPLNTEAFF. Based on the CDR3 plus reference TRBV5-1 and TRBJ1-1, the full variable domain is KAGVTQTPRYLIKTRGQQVTLSCSPISGHRSVSWYQQTPGQGLQFLFEYFSETQRNKGNFPGRFSGRQFSNSRSEMNVSTLELGDSALYLCASTWGTGMPLNTEAFFGQGTRLTVV.

The chain joins TRBV6-6 to TRBJ2-1; 9 nucleotides match TRBD1. The junction had 9 bases not matched to a gene; V was cut back by 5 bases and J by 10 bases. The CDR3 consists of 14 residues. Per germline, CDR1 MNHNY and CDR2 SVGAGI (reference sequence). The chain's CDR3 is CASSPSDRGREQFF. The DNA of the CDR3 is TGTGCCAGCAGTCCGTCGGACAGGGGAAGGGAGCAGTTCTTC.

This clonotype was seen more than once but under ten times. V is TRBV7-3 and J is TRBJ2-1; 8 positions match TRBD2. The CDR3 loop spans 15 amino acids. The junction had 7 bases not matched to a gene; V was cut back by 1 base and J by 8 bases. Germline values: CDR1 SGHTA, CDR2 FQGTGA. This CDR3 reads CASSLIGGRLYEQFF. CDR3 nucleotides: TGTGCCAGCAGCTTAATCGGCGGGAGGCTATATGAGCAGTTCTTC.

The sample holds a few counts of this clonotype. The genes are TRBV11-2 and TRBJ1-2; 10 nucleotides agree with TRBD1. CDR3 length: 17 amino acids. V lost 1 base and J lost 3; bases outside the gene matches: 8. The germline gives CDR1 SGHAT, CDR2 FQNNGV. CDR3 DNA: TGTGCCAGCAGCTTAGGGGCATGGGACAGGGGACACTATGGCTACACCTTC. Translated, it gives CASSLGAWDRGHYGYTF.

J is TRBJ1-6 and V is TRBV20-1; TRBD1 matches at 7 bases. The CDR3 is 15 residues long. CDR1 is DFQATT and CDR2 is SNEGSKA in the germline V gene (reference sequence). Trimming took 1 base from V and 7 from J; bases not matched to a gene: 7. The CDR3 loop reads CSARAATGTNSPLHF. The CDR3 DNA sequence: TGCAGTGCTAGAGCTGCGACAGGGACAAATTCACCCCTCCACTTT.